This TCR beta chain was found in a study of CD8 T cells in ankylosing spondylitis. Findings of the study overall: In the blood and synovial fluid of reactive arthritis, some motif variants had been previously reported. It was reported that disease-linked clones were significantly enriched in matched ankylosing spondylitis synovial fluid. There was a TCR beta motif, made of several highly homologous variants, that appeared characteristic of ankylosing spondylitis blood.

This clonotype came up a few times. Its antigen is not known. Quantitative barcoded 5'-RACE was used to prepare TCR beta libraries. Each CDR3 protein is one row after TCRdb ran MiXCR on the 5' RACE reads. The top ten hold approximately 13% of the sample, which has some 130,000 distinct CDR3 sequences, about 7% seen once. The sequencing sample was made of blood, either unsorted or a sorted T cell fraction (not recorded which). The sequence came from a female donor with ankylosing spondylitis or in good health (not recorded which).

The CDR3 coding sequence is TGCGCCAGCAGCCTTCCCCTCAATTCACCCCTCCACTTT. The encoded protein is CASSLPLNSPLHF. The chain carries TRBV4-1 and TRBJ1-6; D unclear. The CDR3 contains 13 residues. V lost 4 bases and J 7 bases, leaving 8 bases between the germline ends. Germline V CDR1 and CDR2: MGHRA, YSYEKL.